These T cell receptor beta chains were read from a single sample in a study of OX40 agonist ivuxolimab in advanced cancers. The data were produced by immunoSEQ multiplex PCR, yet TCRdb's version contains in-frame clones alone and is incomplete. This table holds over 30,000 clones, about nine tenths found once. Sequencing used CD4+ or CD8+ T cells sorted from blood, obtained in a trial of the OX40 agonist ivuxolimab. The receptor source for this set is an adult with an advanced solid tumor such as melanoma, head and neck, liver or kidney cancer. The CDR3 runs from the conserved cysteine through the conserved F or W. Each record gives: V gene, J gene, CDR3 protein.

TRBV5-1	TRBJ2-2	CASSRGTSQNTGELFF
TRBV5-4	TRBJ1-4	CASSSGQGDEKLFF
TRBV5-1	TRBJ2-2	CASSLFAAGDTGELFF
TRBV28	TRBJ1-5	CASTPGTGSYQPQHF
TRBV4-2	TRBJ2-7	CASSRTETSYEQYF
TRBV14	TRBJ1-1	CASSPRDPAEAFF
TRBV28	TRBJ2-7	CASRTGNEQYF
TRBV6-5	TRBJ1-1	CASAGQSNTEAFF
TRBV4-2	TRBJ1-5	CASSQETDLSLNQPQHF
TRBV10-3	TRBJ1-1	CAISPGGDTEAFF
TRBV10-3	TRBJ1-1	CAISKGEGVLAEAFF
TRBV7-3	TRBJ2-1	CASSLMGGLAGNEQFF
TRBV27	TRBJ1-1	CASSLISRNTEAFF
TRBV27	TRBJ2-1	CASSLGDRAYNEQFF
TRBV19	TRBJ2-6	CASRGQPASGANVLTF
TRBV19	TRBJ1-5	CASSPRAVSNQPQHF
TRBV2	TRBJ2-5	CASSEWTAQETQYF
TRBV28	TRBJ1-5	CASTLGGTGQPQHF
TRBV28	TRBJ2-7	CASSPGLAGSYEQYF
TRBV4-1	TRBJ1-6	CASSQDSAGNNSPLHF
TRBV7-8	TRBJ2-7	CASSSTGQGARNEQYF
TRBV7-6	TRBJ2-2	CASSLRAGVTGELFF
TRBV2	TRBJ2-7	CASRRDGSYEQYF
TRBV5-1	TRBJ2-1	CASSLEAGLNEQFF
TRBV15	TRBJ2-1	CATSRGQLAGGYSEQFF
TRBV7-9	TRBJ1-4	CASSPQDKLFF
TRBV6-5	TRBJ1-1	CASSFNGMNTEAFF
TRBV19	TRBJ2-1	CASSRLAGGQSSYNEQFF
TRBV2	TRBJ1-1	CASSEGVFGGRSTEAFF
TRBV2	TRBJ2-7	CASKRGGYEQYF
TRBV28	TRBJ2-1	CASSSGTGAPSYNEQFF
TRBV5-1	TRBJ1-1	CASSFWGNTEAFF
TRBV18	TRBJ2-1	CASSPVRGRSSQDEQFF
TRBV7-9	TRBJ1-1	CASSFPDRRGKTEAFF
TRBV7-9	TRBJ2-1	CASSLGVLRQPSSYNEQFF
TRBV5-1	TRBJ1-3	CASSPGSGQGSGNTIYF
TRBV11-2	TRBJ2-7	CASSLAPSGDYEQYF
TRBV2	TRBJ2-3	CASSYRDRDADTQYF
TRBV7-9	TRBJ2-2	CASSLGRTTGELFF
TRBV5-6	TRBJ2-5	CASSPRTGGFVETQYF
TRBV14	TRBJ1-4	CASSITPAKLFF
TRBV30	TRBJ1-1	CAWNRAGGDTEAFF
TRBV11-2	TRBJ2-3	CASSFGFGPIGSDTQYF
TRBV12-2	TRBJ2-7	CASRLEPGQGNEQYF
TRBV12-5	TRBJ1-2	CASGQDTGVTGYGYTF
TRBV2	TRBJ2-7	CATWGRETSDEQYF
TRBV5-8	TRBJ1-4	CASSLTGLGEKLFF
TRBV19	TRBJ2-1	CATRIDSSYNEQFF
TRBV6-6	TRBJ1-5	CASTQSWVQDQPQHF
TRBV6-6	TRBJ1-4	CATNPGTGTGKLFF
TRBV2	TRBJ1-2	CASSELRGVSLGYTF
TRBV18	TRBJ1-2	CASSRDRDRDYGYTF
TRBV6-5	TRBJ1-4	CASSYSAGVGLKLFF
TRBV5-1	TRBJ1-4	CASSLEQGSNEKLFF
TRBV5-1	TRBJ2-3	CASSLRLAGSTDTQYF
TRBV2	TRBJ2-1	CASGRETYNEQFF
TRBV28	TRBJ2-7	CASSLGGEYYEQYF